This T cell receptor (beta chain) was observed in a study of blood T cell repertoires in COVID-19. Study context: T cells, B-cell-depleted T cells, or PBMCs provided the cDNA or gDNA that served as material.

Germline values: CDR1 SEHNR, CDR2 FQNEAQ (reference sequence). Trimming pared 5 bases from V and 7 bases from J, leaving 18 bases between. The CDR3 spans 15 residues. Original data processing: By means of reference gene primer amplification, nucleated cell counts were estimated. Some clones are missing from TCRdb's copy, which holds only in-frame ones; the method was immunoSEQ multiplex PCR. The V and J calls and clone size were taken over from that table, and D and trimming were inferred from the DNA. Of over 120,000 clones in the sample, over 60% were seen once. This chain joins TRBV7-9 and TRBJ2-1; maybe TRBD2 (7 bases). The TCR sequence derives from an elderly woman with active or convalescent COVID-19. The sample was peripheral blood. Here the CDR3 reads CASSLRGRDGNEQFF. CDR3 DNA sequence: TGTGCCAGCAGCCTAAGGGGGAGGGATGGGAATGAGCAGTTCTTC.